There are a few counts of the clone carrying this T cell receptor beta chain. The antigen remains undetermined. The sample belongs to a study of T-cell memory formation after mild COVID-19. Study at large: TCR clusters were mostly donor specific.

Study-wide results and limits: Balance between CD4 and CD8 was seen in clones contracting day 15 to 85, and a CD4+ lean was seen in later expanders. The pre-infection memory compartment contained some responding clones, suggesting cross-reactive memory joined. Confirmation of SARS-CoV-2 specificity was lacking for second-wave clones peaking day 37.

TCRdb re-analysed the 5' RACE reads in MiXCR, keeping a single row per CDR3 protein. The data hold around 200,000 distinct CDR3 sequences, with roughly 27% observed a single time. Germline CDR1 is GTSNPN and CDR2 is SVGIG (reference sequence). V was clipped by 4 bases and J by 8 bases, with 14 bases between them. CDR3 length equals 12 residues. The sequenced material came from PBMCs or a T cell subset sorted from them (not recorded which). The J gene is TRBJ1-2, the V gene TRBV30, with D tentatively TRBD1 (6 bases). The sequence derives from an adult woman who had mild COVID-19 (a few samples of this study predate the infection). Cell type and time point are not known. The CDR3 here is CAWNPGASGYTF. CDR3 nucleotide sequence: TGTGCCTGGAATCCGGGGGCGAGCGGCTACACCTTC. Full variable domain (missing parts from reference TRBV30 and TRBJ1-2): SQTIHQWPATLVQPVGSPLSLECTVEGTSNPNLYWYRQAAGRGLQLLFYSVGIGQISSEVPQNLSASRPQDRQFILSSKKLLLSDSGFYLCAWNPGASGYTFGSGTRLTVV.